The 17 T cell receptor beta chains given below trace back to one sample, sequenced in a study of cytomegalovirus exposure and HLA in healthy donors. Primers for the PCR totalled 60 Vbeta and 13 Jbeta. The protocol was immunoSEQ multiplex PCR, while the TCRdb copy is restricted to in-frame clones and leaves out a portion. Of under 200,000 clones listed, approximately 80% are singletons. The specimen sequenced was PBMCs. The receptors stem from a woman under 30 in good health and CMV-seronegative.

This clone was recorded a few times. The chain recombines TRBV5-6 with TRBJ2-1, with D maybe TRBD2 (5 bases). V lost 0 bases and J 8 bases, leaving 12 bases between the germline ends. Germline values: CDR1 SGHDT, CDR2 YYEEEE. This CDR3 is built from 14 residues. This CDR3 reads CASSLAGSPDEQFF. CDR3 in DNA: TGTGCCAGCAGCTTGGCGGGGAGTCCCGATGAGCAGTTCTTC.

The J gene is TRBJ1-2, the V gene TRBV10-3; maybe TRBD1 (6 bases). V shed 0 bases and J shed 3 bases, with 14 bases lying between them. This CDR3 is built from 16 residues. Per the germline V gene, CDR1 is ENHRY and CDR2 is SYGVKD. CDR3 loop: CAISESVVQGYYGYTF. For the CDR3, the DNA is TGTGCCATCAGTGAGTCGGTGGTACAGGGATACTATGGCTACACCTTC.

This chain uses TRBV29-1 with TRBJ1-2; a possible D gene is TRBD1 (5 bases). The germline V gene has CDR1 SQVTM and CDR2 ANQGSEA. V was pared by 3 bases and J by 3 bases, with 14 bases between. The length of the CDR3 is 14 residues. The CDR3 sequence is CSVDLQGNYYGYTF. The CDR3 region has the DNA TGCAGCGTTGATCTGCAGGGAAATTACTATGGCTACACCTTC.

The J gene is TRBJ2-3, the V gene TRBV2, with 8 bases lining up with TRBD1. Germline loops: CDR1 SNHLY, CDR2 FYNNEI. J lost 4 bases, V lost 7 bases, and 10 bases had no gene match. This CDR3 spans 15 amino acids. The chain's CDR3 is CASTTNGQGPDTQYF. The CDR3 bases are TGTGCCAGCACTACTAATGGACAGGGTCCAGATACGCAGTATTTT.

CDR3 amino acids: CASSPDRGASEAFF. CDR3 in DNA: TGCGCCAGCAGTCCGGACAGGGGGGCATCTGAAGCTTTCTTT. This rearrangement joins TRBV5-1 to TRBJ1-1; 10 bases are a match to TRBD1. Germline CDR1 reads SGHRS; CDR2 reads YFSETQ. The CDR3 sequence is 14 residues long. The V segment lost 5 bases and the J segment 6 bases; nucleotides outside the gene matches: 7.

This clone was detected only once. This chain uses TRBV13 with TRBJ2-5, with 11 nucleotides matching TRBD2. The V gene end was trimmed by 3 bases and the J gene end by 7 bases; junction bases not matched to a gene: 4. The CDR3 has 14 amino acids. Germline CDR1 is PRHDT and CDR2 is FYEKMQ (reference sequence). CDR3 DNA: TGTGCCAGCAGCTTGACTAGCGGGGCGTGGACCCAGTACTTC. Its translation: CASSLTSGAWTQYF.

The chain links TRBV7-9 to TRBJ2-1, with D possibly matching TRBD2 (5 bases). V shed 0 bases and J shed 3 bases, with 9 bases lying between them. The CDR3 contains 15 residues. Germline CDR1 is SEHNR and CDR2 is FQNEAQ (reference sequence). The CDR3: CASSLALGSYNEQFF. The CDR3 bases are TGTGCCAGCAGCTTAGCGTTAGGGAGCTACAATGAGCAGTTCTTC.

As regards this clone: Relative to the germline gene, one junction end is altered; a read error may explain this. The rearrangement links TRBV7-9 to TRBJ2-5; possibly TRBD2 for D (6 bases). Germline CDR1 SEHNR, CDR2 FQNEAQ (reference sequence). This CDR3 comprises 17 residues. The CDR3 spells CSSSLTGRRGSQETQYF. The CDR3 DNA is TGTTCCAGCAGCTTAACAGGAAGGCGGGGCAGCCAAGAGACCCAGTACTTC.

This clone was observed a handful of times. This rearrangement joins TRBV29-1 to TRBJ1-1; 7 nucleotides line up with TRBD1. Germline loops: CDR1 SQVTM, CDR2 ANQGSEA. The CDR3 is 13 amino acids. The J segment lost 4 bases and the V segment lost 5 bases, leaving 7 bases of the junction unmatched. The CDR3 DNA reads TGCAGCGTTTATACGACAGGGCCCACTGAAGCTTTCTTT. Its translation: CSVYTTGPTEAFF.

The V gene is TRBV28, the J gene TRBJ2-7; 8 bases line up with TRBD1. From germline, CDR1 is MDHEN and CDR2 SYDVKM. J lost 5 bases, V lost 7 bases, and 4 bases had no gene match. The CDR3 loop spans 12 amino acids. CDR3 nucleotide sequence: TGTGCCAGCACCTCGGACAGGGACGAGCAGTACTTC. The encoded protein is CASTSDRDEQYF.

The gene calls are TRBV4-3 and TRBJ2-1; 14 bases match TRBD2. Germline loops: CDR1 LGHNA, CDR2 YSLEER. V lost 4 bases, J lost 8 bases, and 7 bases stayed unmatched. The CDR3 has 16 amino acids. CDR3 in DNA: TGCGCCAGCAGCCGACTAGCGGGAGGGCCAAGCGATGAGCAGTTCTTC. Translated, it gives CASSRLAGGPSDEQFF.

This rearrangement joins TRBV10-1 to TRBJ2-5, with 9 bases fitting TRBD1. The assigned J gene may be wrong: the sequence end matches TRBJ2-7 better. This CDR3 spans 14 amino acids. Germline V CDR1 and CDR2: WNHNN, SYGVQD (reference sequence). The CDR3 DNA is TGCGCCAGCAGCTGGGGGACAGGGATCCACGAGCAGTACTTC. Residues: CASSWGTGIHEQYF.

This clone has just one count. This chain joins TRBV6-4 and TRBJ1-2, with 7 bases lining up with TRBD1. The CDR3 spans 13 residues. Trimming at V came to 6 bases and at J to 6 bases, leaving 7 bases not matched to a gene. Germline CDR1 and CDR2: MRHNA and SNTAGT. The CDR3: CASSDLQGNGYTF. The CDR3 DNA reads TGTGCCAGCAGCGATTTACAGGGGAATGGCTACACCTTC.

The chain combines TRBV4-1 with TRBJ2-1; D might be TRBD1 (5 bases). This CDR3 has 15 residues. CDR1 is MGHRA and CDR2 is YSYEKL in the germline V gene. Trimming stripped 3 bases from V and 1 base from J, with 10 bases between. The CDR3 loop is CASSQMSGSYNEQFF. CDR3 nucleotide sequence: TGCGCCAGCAGCCAGATGTCAGGGTCCTACAATGAGCAGTTCTTC.

The chain couples TRBV5-6 to TRBJ1-2, with D perhaps matching TRBD1 (5 bases). Looked up from germline, CDR1 is SGHDT and CDR2 is YYEEEE. Trimming left V 4 bases short and J 5 bases short, with 18 bases between. The CDR3 runs 15 residues. CDR3 nucleotides: TGTGCCAGCAGCCTTGGGGACTATTCTGGATATGGCTACACCTTC. It encodes CASSLGDYSGYGYTF.

The chain carries TRBV9 and TRBJ2-1, with TRBD2 matching over 10 bases. The CDR3 is 16 residues long. Looked up from germline, CDR1 is SGDLS and CDR2 is YYNGEE. The trim removed 1 base at V and 4 bases at J, leaving 5 bases unmatched. The CDR3 here is CASSVLAGDQYNEQFF. The CDR3 region has the DNA TGTGCCAGCAGCGTACTAGCGGGAGACCAATACAATGAGCAGTTCTTC.

This clone was counted a few times. The chain joins TRBV28 to TRBJ2-7; 8 nucleotides agree with TRBD1. J was trimmed by 7 bases and V by 5 bases; bases with no gene match: 13. This CDR3 is 15 amino acids long. Looked up from germline, CDR1 is MDHEN and CDR2 is SYDVKM. Here the CDR3 DNA reads TGTGCCAGCAGTACCTCCGGGACAGGTTTTCGGGAGCAGTACTTC. Residues: CASSTSGTGFREQYF.